This TCR beta chain was retrieved from a study of blood T cell repertoires in COVID-19. The CDR3 runs to 16 residues. The ends lost 1 base at V and 2 bases at J; junction bases unmatched: 7. From germline, CDR1 is SGHDN and CDR2 FVKESK. During active infection, Seattle patients enrolled and were then monitored through disease. The protocol was immunoSEQ multiplex PCR, while the TCRdb copy is restricted to in-frame clones and leaves out a portion. The data contain almost 350,000 clones, roughly nine tenths of them singletons. The sequenced sample consisted of peripheral blood. This clonotype was sampled from a woman aged 55-69 years with COVID-19, enrolled during active disease. The rearrangement joins TRBV14 to TRBJ2-7; 8 bases match TRBD1. The CDR3 here is CASSQVLDRDPYEQYF. The CDR3 nucleotides read TGTGCCAGCAGCCAAGTACTGGACAGGGATCCCTACGAGCAGTACTTC.